This T cell receptor (beta chain) is drawn from a study of sequential checkpoint blockade in melanoma. Study summary: Maintenance nivolumab came after either treatment sequence.

There are a few counts of this clone. Its antigen is as yet unknown. The junction differs from germline at one of its ends, possibly a read error. The treatment was: randomized to nivolumab then ipilimumab (arm A) or the reverse (arm B). DNA-damaging chemotherapy had not been given to any patient beforehand. This CDR3 is 13 amino acids long. In germline, CDR1 is MNHGY, CDR2 SAAAGT. Regarding the study as a whole: T-cell fraction and clonality followed PD-L1 and CD8+ counts, not mutational load. Response in arm A was associated with pretreatment TIL clonality.

Libraries were prepared by immunoSEQ multiplex PCR; TCRdb keeps only in-frame clonotypes and omits some of them. The table shows 6,500 to 9,000 clones, with around 24% occurring only once. The rearrangement links TRBV6-8 to TRBJ1-1, with a tentative D call TRBD1 (6 bases). The TCR originated in a human donor with melanoma. The material was tumor tissue (inferred from file names), obtained from a patient given nivolumab and ipilimumab in sequence. In DNA form, the CDR3 reads TGTGCCATCAGTATCGGGGGGGCTACTGAAGCTTTCTTT. Protein: CAISIGGATEAFF.